Detailed here is one T cell receptor beta chain. This entry belongs to a study of control samples from healthy donors and cancer patients. This CDR3 is built from 14 residues. V was shortened by 2 bases and J by 4 bases, with 9 bases between the two germline ends. Germline values: CDR1 SGHAT, CDR2 FQNNGV. Produced via immunoSEQ multiplex PCR; TCRdb's table is partial and in-frame only. Of 200,000 to 250,000 clones detected, roughly 94% appear once; the ten largest clones hold approximately 1.4%. The source material was blood. The receptor comes from a man aged 50-60 years in good health. The gene calls are TRBV11-2 and TRBJ2-1; D gene unclear. Here the CDR3 reads CASSLTRIYNEQFF. CDR3 coding DNA: TGTGCCAGCAGCTTAACCCGGATTTACAATGAGCAGTTCTTC.